This passage covers 9 T cell receptor beta chains from one sample sequenced in a study of cytomegalovirus exposure and HLA in healthy donors. Primers included in the PCR were 60 Vbeta and 13 Jbeta primers. Profiled with immunoSEQ multiplex PCR; TCRdb holds only in-frame clones, not every one. The sample contains 150,000 or so clones, over 60% of which appear only once. Specimen: PBMCs. These TCRs come from a woman aged 30 to 39 in good health and CMV-seropositive.

This chain joins TRBV5-1 and TRBJ2-1; 7 nucleotides line up with TRBD2. Germline V gene lookup returns CDR1 SGHRS and CDR2 YFSETQ. The CDR3 is 14 amino acids. Losses at the gene ends were 5 bases for V and 9 bases for J; bases not matched to a gene: 11. CDR3 sequence (DNA): TGCGCCAGCAGTCGGGAAGCGGGGCTGGGTGAGCAGTTCTTC. Protein product: CASSREAGLGEQFF.

The rearrangement uses TRBV9 and TRBJ1-1; tentatively, D is TRBD1 (6 bases). The germline CDR1 and CDR2 sequences are SGDLS and YYNGEE. Trimming left V 3 bases short and J 4 bases short, with 10 bases between. This CDR3 has 13 residues. CDR3 region: CASSGGGLTEAFF. CDR3 DNA sequence: TGTGCCAGCAGCGGCGGGGGGCTCACTGAAGCTTTCTTT.

V and J are TRBV7-9 and TRBJ2-3; 11 bases match TRBD2. This CDR3 contains 13 residues. After removal of 5 bases from V and 12 bases from J, the junction contained 7 bases not matched to a gene. Germline CDR1 is SEHNR and CDR2 is FQNEAQ (reference sequence). The chain's CDR3 is CASSQTSGVDQYF. CDR3 nucleotide sequence: TGTGCCAGCAGCCAGACTAGCGGGGTGGATCAGTATTTT.

The chain employs TRBV27 and TRBJ2-4, with D hard to call. The CDR3 runs 15 residues. Trimming stripped 4 bases from V and 0 bases from J, with 10 bases between. CDR1 and CDR2 from the germline V gene are MNHEY and SMNVEV (reference sequence). The CDR3 coding sequence is TGTGCCAGCAGTTCTATCCTACTAGCCAAAAACATTCAGTACTTC. Translated: CASSSILLAKNIQYF.

The rearrangement links TRBV5-6 to TRBJ2-7; 7 bases agree with TRBD1. Germline CDR1 reads SGHDT; CDR2 reads YYEEEE. The J segment lost 1 base and the V segment lost 3 bases, leaving 10 bases of the junction unmatched. There are 16 residues in the CDR3. In nucleotides, the CDR3 is TGTGCCAGCAGCTACAGGGGTCGGCGTCCATCCTACGAGCAGTACTTC. It yields the protein CASSYRGRRPSYEQYF.

The chain couples TRBV6-1 to TRBJ1-5, with 10 positions matching TRBD1. Germline V gene data show CDR1 as MNHNS and CDR2 as SASEGT. V dropped 5 bases and J dropped 4; count of bases not matched to a gene: 5. CDR3 length: 15 residues. The CDR3 protein is CASSRDRGHNQPQHF. The CDR3 DNA reads TGTGCCAGCAGTAGAGACAGGGGGCATAATCAGCCCCAGCATTTT.

This clone has only a few counts. The chain combines TRBV6-5 with TRBJ1-3; no reliable D call. Trimming stripped 5 bases from V and 0 bases from J, with 11 bases between. This CDR3 is built from 15 residues. Germline lookup yields CDR1 MNHEY and CDR2 SVGAGI. Here the CDR3 reads CASSRTRGSGNTIYF. Here the CDR3 DNA reads TGTGCCAGCAGTAGGACGCGGGGCTCTGGAAACACCATATATTTT.

The V gene is TRBV5-5, the J gene TRBJ2-7; no firm D call. This CDR3 has 11 amino acids. Germline loops: CDR1 SGHKS, CDR2 YYEKEE (reference sequence). Deletions cut 0 bases from V and 5 bases from J, with 3 bases between. CDR3 amino acids: CASSLADEQYF. In DNA form, the CDR3 reads TGTGCCAGCAGCTTGGCAGACGAGCAGTACTTC.

The V and J genes are TRBV5-1 and TRBJ2-5; D is uncertain. Trimming pared 5 bases from V and 5 bases from J, leaving 10 bases between. The CDR3 contains 12 residues. The V gene's germline CDR1 is SGHRS and CDR2 YFSETQ. The CDR3 sequence: CASRWAMETQYF. The CDR3, as DNA: TGCGCCAGCAGGTGGGCAATGGAGACCCAGTACTTC. Combining the CDR3 with reference TRBV5-1 and TRBJ2-5 gives the whole variable domain KAGVTQTPRYLIKTRGQQVTLSCSPISGHRSVSWYQQTPGQGLQFLFEYFSETQRNKGNFPGRFSGRQFSNSRSEMNVSTLELGDSALYLCASRWAMETQYFGPGTRLLVL.